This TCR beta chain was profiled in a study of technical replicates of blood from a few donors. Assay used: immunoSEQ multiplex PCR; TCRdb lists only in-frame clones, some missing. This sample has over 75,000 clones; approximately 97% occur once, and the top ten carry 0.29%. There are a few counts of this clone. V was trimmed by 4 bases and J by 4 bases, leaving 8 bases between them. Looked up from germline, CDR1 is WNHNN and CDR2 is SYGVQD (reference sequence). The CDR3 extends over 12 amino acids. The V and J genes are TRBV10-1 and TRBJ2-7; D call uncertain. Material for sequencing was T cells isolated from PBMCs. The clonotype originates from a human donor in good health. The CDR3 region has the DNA TGCGCCAGCAGTGCCAATACTTACGAGCAGTACTTC. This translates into CASSANTYEQYF.